This T cell receptor (beta chain) was recorded in a study of shared clonotypes between healthy human individuals. Germline V gene lookup returns CDR1 ENHRY and CDR2 SYGVKD. CDR3 length equals 14 residues. The junction had 7 bases not matched to a gene; V was cut back by 7 bases and J by 3 bases. The protocol was immunoSEQ multiplex PCR, while the TCRdb copy is restricted to in-frame clones and leaves out a portion. The data contain over a million clones, approximately 72% of them singletons. This clone was counted only a few times. This sequence originates from a man in his late teens or twenties in good health. The chain has TRBV10-3 and TRBJ2-7; 9 positions agree with TRBD1. Sequencing was done on a sample of memory CD4+ T cells sorted from blood. Subset defined: CD45RA-negative fraction. CDR3 in DNA: TGTGCCATCACCCCGGGACAGGGATTCTACGAGCAGTACTTC. Its translation is CAITPGQGFYEQYF.